Listed here are 2 T cell receptor beta chains from one sample, sequenced in a study of cytomegalovirus exposure and HLA in healthy donors. Primers for the PCR totalled 60 Vbeta and 13 Jbeta. TCRdb's table, derived via immunoSEQ multiplex PCR, lists solely in-frame clones and lacks some. The sample carries more than 95,000 clones, roughly a tenth recorded once. Sequencing was done on a sample of PBMCs. The receptors stem from a woman aged 18-30 years in good health and CMV-seropositive.

This clone has only a few counts. The rearrangement joins TRBV9 to TRBJ1-1; no clear D gene. Germline values: CDR1 SGDLS, CDR2 YYNGEE. The CDR3 has 11 residues. V gave up 4 bases and J gave up 2 bases, with 3 bases separating them. The CDR3 region is CASSSNTEAFF. CDR3 coding DNA: TGTGCCAGCAGCTCAAACACTGAAGCTTTCTTT.

The chain recombines TRBV28 with TRBJ2-7; no firm D call. There are 13 residues in the CDR3. Trimming shortened V by 2 bases and J by 0 bases, and 5 bases separated the two germline ends. The germline V gene has CDR1 MDHEN and CDR2 SYDVKM. The CDR3 loop is CASSLTVSYEQYF. CDR3 nucleotides: TGTGCCAGCAGTTTAACAGTCTCCTACGAGCAGTACTTC.